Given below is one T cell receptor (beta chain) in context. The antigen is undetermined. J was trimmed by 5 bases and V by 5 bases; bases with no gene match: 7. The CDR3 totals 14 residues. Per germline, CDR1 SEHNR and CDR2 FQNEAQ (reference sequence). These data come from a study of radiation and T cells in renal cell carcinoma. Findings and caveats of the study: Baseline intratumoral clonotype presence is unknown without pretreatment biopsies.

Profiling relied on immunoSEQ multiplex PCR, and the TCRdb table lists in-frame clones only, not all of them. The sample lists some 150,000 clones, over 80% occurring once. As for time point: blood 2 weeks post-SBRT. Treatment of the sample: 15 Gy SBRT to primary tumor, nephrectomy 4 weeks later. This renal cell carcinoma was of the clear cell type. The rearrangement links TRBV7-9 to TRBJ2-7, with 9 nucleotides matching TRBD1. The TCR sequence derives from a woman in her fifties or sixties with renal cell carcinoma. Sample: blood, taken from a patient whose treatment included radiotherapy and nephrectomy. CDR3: CASSQTGGLDEQYF. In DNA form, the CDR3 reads TGTGCCAGCAGCCAGACAGGGGGTTTAGACGAGCAGTACTTC.